This entry is about one T cell receptor beta chain. The data belong to a study of CD8 T cells in Susac syndrome. Healthy donors formed controls matched for age and sex. FACS enriched CD8+ TEMRA cells, while bulk CD8+ and CD4+ were negatively isolated. An input of 0.5 to 1 ug of RNA was subjected to reverse transcription using random hexamers. TCRdb ran MiXCR on the immunoSEQ multiplex PCR reads and lists one entry per CDR3 protein. The table shows about 190,000 distinct CDR3 sequences, with 90% to 95% occurring only once. The TCR was taken from a human donor in good health. Material: CD4+ T cells from PBMCs.

This chain's CDR3 is CASSRGGPIGELFF. The CDR3 DNA reads TGTGCCAGCAGCCGAGGGGGGCCAATCGGGGAGCTGTTTTTT. The rearrangement joins TRBV3-1 to TRBJ2-2; tentatively, D is TRBD1 or TRBD2 (6 bases each). Germline lookup yields CDR1 LGHDT and CDR2 YNNKEL (reference sequence). The CDR3 has 14 residues. V was cut by 4 bases and J by 7 bases, with 13 bases left in between.